This T cell receptor (beta chain) was documented in a study of T cell changes during pregnancy in multiple sclerosis. The protocol was immunoSEQ multiplex PCR, while the TCRdb copy is restricted to in-frame clones and leaves out a portion. The sample lists about 42,000 clones, about nine tenths seen once, with just under 2% in the top ten. Germline loops: CDR1 SGHTA, CDR2 FQGNSA. V was pared by 1 base and J by 7 bases, with 7 bases of the junction left unmatched. This CDR3 region has 15 residues. The rearrangement links TRBV7-2 to TRBJ2-5; TRBD1 agrees at 9 bases. This TCR was recovered from a female donor in good health, enrolled as a control in a pregnancy study. The source material was CD4+ T cells from peripheral blood mononuclear cells, sampled after pregnancy. Written as DNA, the CDR3 is TGTGCCAGCAGCTTAGATGGGACAGGGATCGGGACCCAGTACTTC. This translates into CASSLDGTGIGTQYF.